Below, one TCR beta chain is given with its context. Generated by immunoSEQ multiplex PCR, the TCRdb table keeps only in-frame clones and is missing some. In the table there are roughly 680,000 clones, around 77% of which are singletons. The entry originates in a study of shared clonotypes between healthy human individuals. Germline-derived CDR1 and CDR2 are KGHSH and LQKENI. The CDR3 is made up of 12 amino acids. V was clipped by 4 bases and J by 2 bases, with 4 bases between them. J is TRBJ2-3 and V is TRBV18; D not certain. The sequence was collected from a young woman in good health. The sequenced sample consisted of memory CD4+ T cells sorted from blood. Subset defined: CD45RA-negative fraction. CDR3 sequence (DNA): TGTGCCAGCTCACACGCCACAGATACGCAGTATTTT. Protein sequence: CASSHATDTQYF. The full variable domain, in which reference TRBV18 and TRBJ2-3 provide the parts outside the CDR3, is NAGVMQNPRHLVRRRGQEARLRCSPMKGHSHVYWYRQLPEEGLKFMVYLQKENIIDESGMPKERFSAEFPKEGPSILRIQQVVRGDSAAYFCASSHATDTQYFGPGTRLTVL.